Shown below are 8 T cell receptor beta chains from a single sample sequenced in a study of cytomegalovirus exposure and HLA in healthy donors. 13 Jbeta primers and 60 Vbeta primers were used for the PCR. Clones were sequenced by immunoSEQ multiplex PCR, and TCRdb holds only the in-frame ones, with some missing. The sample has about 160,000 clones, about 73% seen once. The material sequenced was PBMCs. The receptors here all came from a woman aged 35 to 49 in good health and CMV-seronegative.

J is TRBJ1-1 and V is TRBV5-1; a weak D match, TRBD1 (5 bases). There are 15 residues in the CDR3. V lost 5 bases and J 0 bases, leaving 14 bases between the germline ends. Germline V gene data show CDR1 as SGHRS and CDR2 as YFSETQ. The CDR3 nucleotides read TGCGCCAGCAGACCCTGGGGCAGGATGAACACTGAAGCTTTCTTT. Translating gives CASRPWGRMNTEAFF.

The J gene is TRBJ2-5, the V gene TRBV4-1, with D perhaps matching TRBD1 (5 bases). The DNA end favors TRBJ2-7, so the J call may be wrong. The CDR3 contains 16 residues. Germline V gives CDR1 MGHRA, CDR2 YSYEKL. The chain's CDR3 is CASSQAPGAGPYEQYF. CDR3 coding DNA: TGCGCCAGCAGCCAAGCGCCTGGGGCAGGGCCCTACGAGCAGTACTTC.

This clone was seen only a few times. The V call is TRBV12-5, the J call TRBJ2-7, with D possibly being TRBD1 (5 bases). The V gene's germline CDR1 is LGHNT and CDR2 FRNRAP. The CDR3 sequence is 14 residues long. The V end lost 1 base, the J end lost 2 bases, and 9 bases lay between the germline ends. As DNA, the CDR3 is TGTGCTAGTGGTTTGGAGGGGCTAACCTACGAGCAGTACTTC. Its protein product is CASGLEGLTYEQYF.

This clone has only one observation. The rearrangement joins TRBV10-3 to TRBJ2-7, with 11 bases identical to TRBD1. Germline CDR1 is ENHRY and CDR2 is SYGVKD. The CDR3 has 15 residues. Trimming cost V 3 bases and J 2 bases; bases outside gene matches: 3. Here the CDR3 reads CAISEMDRGPYEQYF. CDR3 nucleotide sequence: TGTGCCATCAGTGAAATGGACAGGGGGCCCTACGAGCAGTACTTC.

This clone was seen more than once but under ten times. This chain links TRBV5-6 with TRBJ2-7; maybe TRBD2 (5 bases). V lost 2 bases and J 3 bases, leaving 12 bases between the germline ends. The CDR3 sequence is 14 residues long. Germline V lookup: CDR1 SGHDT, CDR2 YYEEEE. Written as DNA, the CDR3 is TGTGCCAGCAGCTTCAAATCGACTAACTACGAGCAGTACTTC. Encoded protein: CASSFKSTNYEQYF. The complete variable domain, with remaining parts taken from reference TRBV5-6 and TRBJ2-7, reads DAGVTQSPTHLIKTRGQQVTLRCSPKSGHDTVSWYQQALGQGPQFIFQYYEEEERQRGNFPDRFSGHQFPNYSSELNVNALLLGDSALYLCASSFKSTNYEQYFGPGTRLTVT.

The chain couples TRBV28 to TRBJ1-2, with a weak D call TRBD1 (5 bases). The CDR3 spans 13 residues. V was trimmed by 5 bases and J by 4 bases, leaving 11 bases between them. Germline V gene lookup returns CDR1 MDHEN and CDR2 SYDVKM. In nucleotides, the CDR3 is TGTGCCAGCAGTGCCTCGGGACTCTATGGCTACACCTTC. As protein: CASSASGLYGYTF.

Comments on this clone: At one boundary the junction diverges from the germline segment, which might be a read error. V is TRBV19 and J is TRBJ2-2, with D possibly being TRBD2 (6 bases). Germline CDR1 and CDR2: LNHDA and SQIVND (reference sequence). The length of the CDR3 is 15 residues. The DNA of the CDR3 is TGTGCCAGCCGGGACTGGCGTTCGAACGCCGGGGAGCTGTTTTTT. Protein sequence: CASRDWRSNAGELFF.

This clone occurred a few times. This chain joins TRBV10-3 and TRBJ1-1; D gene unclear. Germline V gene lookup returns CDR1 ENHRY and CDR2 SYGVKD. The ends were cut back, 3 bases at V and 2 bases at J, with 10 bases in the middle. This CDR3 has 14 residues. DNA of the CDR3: TGTGCCATCAGTGAAACGGGGAAAAACACTGAAGCTTTCTTT. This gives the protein CAISETGKNTEAFF.